Described below is a single T cell receptor (beta chain) sequence and its context. Its antigen target is currently unknown. No base qualities exist here, and no much larger clone lies one base off it. The data originate from a study of blood T cell repertoires in COVID-19 (dated by TCRdb to 2020 to 2021). For the wider study: Samples from collaborators originated in the United States, Italy and Spain and spanned both the acute and convalescent phases of COVID-19. The prospective study material was composed of cDNA or gDNA derived from T cells, B-cell-depleted T cells, or PBMCs. The sample metadata nearly always contained a de-identified subject ID, COVID-19 status, age in years and sex. A freely available public database, intended as a resource for researchers studying the immune response to SARS-CoV-2, is where the repertoires were released. The samples were drawn from two sources: the first 160 participants of the ongoing ImmuneRACE study, and some 1,300 subjects contributed by 6 global collaborators. The dataset comprised deeply sampled blood TCRbeta repertoires from subjects exposed to, actively infected with, or recovered from COVID-19. Where available, HLA class I and class II types were obtained from metadata supplied by the sample provider rather than from assay-based typing. Beyond this particular receptor, the publication reports: How much clinical and demographic metadata was included differed by source and by participant, and the metadata was provided uncurated.

TCRbeta CDR3 regions were amplified from genomic DNA using the immunoSEQ Assay, a bias-controlled multiplex PCR. Concerning the study's data processing: The number of nucleated cells in each sample was estimated by amplification of reference gene primers within the assay. To quantify the absolute abundance of each unique TCRbeta CDR3 rearrangement, sequence reads were collapsed and filtered. For each sample, productive Simpson clonality was calculated by taking the square root of Simpson's diversity index across productive rearrangements. Entries here come from immuneACCESS through TCRdb and include only in-frame sequences with V and J called. Some clones fail to appear in such tables; in the studies checked, an unresolved V gene covers under half of the shortfall, and the cause of the remainder is unknown. That table gives V, J and clone size, and the DNA gave D and trimming. The sample table lists about 250,000 clones, 85% to 90% of them with a count of one. 2.4% of the sample is held by the ten biggest clonotypes.

Germline trimming amounts to 1 base on V and 1 base on J, with 5 as the count of junction bases outside the gene matches. The CDR3, from cysteine to phenylalanine, totals 18 residues. The retained sequence is limited to the CDR3, 54 bases, with the frame set at the first base. The germline V gene gives CDR1 as SGHVS and CDR2 as FQNEAQ. Participants in the prospective study were enrolled through a virtual design, were aged about 18 to 90 years, and lived in 20 to 30 United States geographic areas. To assign participants to cohorts, the prospective study relied on clinical history that participants themselves reported in a screening survey and a study questionnaire. Recovered participants in ImmuneRACE Cohort 3 were defined as having two consecutive negative NP/OP PCR tests, clearance from a healthcare professional, or resolution of symptoms. Mobile phlebotomists in the prospective study collected whole blood, serum and a nasopharyngeal or oropharyngeal swab from every participant. Participants in the prospective study had the option to provide additional blood draws and questionnaires over a roughly two-month period. Before DNA extraction, prospective study blood samples were shipped either frozen or at room temperature.

The sequence derives from a young woman who had recovered from COVID-19. Sequencing was done on a sample of PBMCs or T cells enriched from blood (not recorded which). Recombination linked TRBV7-8 to TRBJ2-1, and 12 junctional nucleotides match TRBD2. The nucleotide sequence reads TGTGCCAGCAGCTTAGGACTAGCGGGGGAGACGTCCTACAATGAGCAGTTCTTC. This gives the protein CASSLGLAGETSYNEQFF.